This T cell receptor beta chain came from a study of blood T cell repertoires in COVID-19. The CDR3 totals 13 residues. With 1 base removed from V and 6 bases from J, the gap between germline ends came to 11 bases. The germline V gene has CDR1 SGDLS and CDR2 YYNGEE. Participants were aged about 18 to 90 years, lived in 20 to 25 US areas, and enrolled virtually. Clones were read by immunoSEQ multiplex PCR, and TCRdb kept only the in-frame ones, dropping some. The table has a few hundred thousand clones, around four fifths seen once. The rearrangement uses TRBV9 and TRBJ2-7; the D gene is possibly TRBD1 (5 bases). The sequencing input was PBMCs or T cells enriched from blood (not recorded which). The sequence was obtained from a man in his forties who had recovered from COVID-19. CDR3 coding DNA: TGTGCCAGCAGCGTACAGGGTACTTCCGAGCAGTACTTC. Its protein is CASSVQGTSEQYF. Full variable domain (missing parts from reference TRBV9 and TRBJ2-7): DSGVTQTPKHLITATGQRVTLRCSPRSGDLSVYWYQQSLDQGLQFLIQYYNGEERAKGNILERFSAQQFPDLHSELNLSSLELGDSALYFCASSVQGTSEQYFGPGTRLTVT.